One and the same sample provided the 25 T cell receptor beta chains below, sequenced in a study of T cells expressing NK-cell markers. TCRdb derives one entry per CDR3 protein from the 5' RACE reads, leaving out DNA. There are about 190,000 distinct CDR3 sequences in the sample, with 20% to 25% held by the top ten. The sample was blood T cells: a sorted CD56 or NKG2C T cell subset, CD4+ or CD8+ T cells, or bulk PBMC T cells (not recorded which). The receptors shown here come from a man aged 18-75 years in good health.

The V and J genes are TRBV5-6 and TRBJ2-3; TCRdb selects TRBD1, and the lack of DNA leaves this call unchecked. This CDR3 spans 15 amino acids. In germline, CDR1 is SGHDT, CDR2 YYEEEE. CDR3 residues: CASSLTGLWPDTQYF.

V is TRBV12-3 or TRBV12-4 and J is TRBJ2-1; TCRdb returns TRBD1, unconfirmable since there is no DNA. CDR3 length: 15 amino acids. The CDR3 region is CASSQPGDVVNEQFF.

The chain couples TRBV2 to TRBJ2-1; without DNA, the TCRdb call of TRBD2 cannot be checked. The CDR3 consists of 16 residues. The germline V gene encodes CDR1 SNHLY and CDR2 FYNNEI. This CDR3 reads CASDPAGRGGIHEQFF.

The chain couples TRBV7-9 to TRBJ2-7. Germline loops: CDR1 SEHNR, CDR2 FQNEAQ (reference sequence). The CDR3 contains 12 residues. The CDR3 sequence: CASSPSFHEQYF.

This rearrangement joins TRBV28 to TRBJ2-7; the TCRdb call, TRBD2, lacks DNA for checking. The germline V gene has CDR1 MDHEN and CDR2 SYDVKM. The CDR3 length is 13 residues. Here the CDR3 reads CASSPPTTYEQYF.

The rearrangement uses TRBV7-9 and TRBJ1-4; the D call from TCRdb, TRBD1, cannot be confirmed without DNA. The CDR3 has 15 residues. Germline lookup yields CDR1 SEHNR and CDR2 FQNEAQ (reference sequence). The CDR3 here is CASSTLEAPVEKLFF. Filled out from reference TRBV7-9 and TRBJ1-4, the complete variable domain reads DTGVSQNPRHKITKRGQNVTFRCDPISEHNRLYWYRQTLGQGPEFLTYFQNEAQLEKSRLLSDRFSAERPKGSFSTLEIQRTEQGDSAMYLCASSTLEAPVEKLFFGSGTQLSVL.

The genes are TRBV23-1 and TRBJ2-7; TCRdb's D gene call, TRBD1, goes unchecked for lack of DNA. TRBV23-1 is reported as an ORF; its role is uncertain. The CDR3 spans 17 residues. The CDR3 is CASSQEGRDREAYEQYF.

V gene TRBV7-3 combines with J gene TRBJ1-1. Germline V gene lookup returns CDR1 SGHTA and CDR2 FQGTGA. The CDR3 is 13 amino acids. CDR3 amino acids: CASSFGVGTEAFF. The full variable domain, completed using reference TRBV7-3 and TRBJ1-1, is GAGVSQTPSNKVTEKGKYVELRCDPISGHTALYWYRQSLGQGPEFLIYFQGTGAADDSGLPNDRFFAVRPEGSVSTLKIQRTERGDSAVYLCASSFGVGTEAFFGQGTRLTVV.

The CDR3 is CASSSEGIGGYTF. The chain employs TRBV7-3 and TRBJ1-2; absent DNA, TCRdb's TRBD1 call cannot be checked. Germline values: CDR1 SGHTA, CDR2 FQGTGA. The CDR3 is 13 amino acids.

The chain joins TRBV3-1 to TRBJ2-2; TCRdb's D call of TRBD1 is untestable without DNA. Per germline, CDR1 LGHDT and CDR2 YNNKEL (reference sequence). The CDR3 spans 17 residues. The chain's CDR3 is CASSPGTEASGTGELFF.

The rearrangement uses TRBV7-9 and TRBJ2-3; TCRdb returns TRBD2, unconfirmable since there is no DNA. The V gene's germline CDR1 is SEHNR and CDR2 FQNEAQ (reference sequence). The CDR3 consists of 17 residues. CDR3 region: CASSELGGQILTDTQYF. The complete variable domain, with remaining parts taken from reference TRBV7-9 and TRBJ2-3, reads DTGVSQNPRHKITKRGQNVTFRCDPISEHNRLYWYRQTLGQGPEFLTYFQNEAQLEKSRLLSDRFSAERPKGSFSTLEIQRTEQGDSAMYLCASSELGGQILTDTQYFGPGTRLTVL.

V gene TRBV20-1 combines with J gene TRBJ1-1. This CDR3 has 12 amino acids. Germline loops: CDR1 DFQATT, CDR2 SNEGSKA (reference sequence). The chain's CDR3 is CSAIRVETEAFF.

The chain couples TRBV12-3 or TRBV12-4 to TRBJ1-5; the TRBD1 assignment by TCRdb is unverifiable without DNA. The CDR3 loop spans 12 amino acids. This CDR3 reads CASSEDRVTQHF.

This chain uses TRBV29-1 with TRBJ2-5; the TRBD1 assignment by TCRdb is unverifiable without DNA. CDR1 and CDR2 (germline): SQVTM, ANQGSEA. The CDR3 runs to 18 residues. This CDR3 is CSVEVPYGGHLVPETQYF.

The rearrangement links TRBV12-3 or TRBV12-4 to TRBJ2-1. The CDR3 covers 14 residues. CDR3 sequence: CASSLPQTYNEQFF.

V usage is TRBV2 and J usage is TRBJ2-7; TCRdb's assignment of TRBD2 cannot be checked, as there is no DNA. The V gene's germline CDR1 is SNHLY and CDR2 FYNNEI. This CDR3 region has 16 residues. CDR3 sequence reads: CASSDPPSGGNYEQYF.

The chain employs TRBV2 and TRBJ2-5; TCRdb calls TRBD1, which cannot be checked without DNA. This CDR3 has 14 residues. Germline assignment: CDR1 SNHLY and CDR2 FYNNEI. The CDR3 reads CATWTGRVLETQYF. Using reference TRBV2 and TRBJ2-5 for the parts outside the CDR3, the full variable domain is EPEVTQTPSHQVTQMGQEVILRCVPISNHLYFYWYRQILGQKVEFLVSFYNNEISEKSEIFDDQFSVERPDGSNFTLKIRSTKLEDSAMYFCATWTGRVLETQYFGPGTRLLVL.

The chain has TRBV7-9 and TRBJ2-3; TCRdb gives TRBD1 as the D gene, but with no DNA this cannot be confirmed. CDR3 length: 13 residues. The germline gives CDR1 SEHNR, CDR2 FQNEAQ (reference sequence). The CDR3 region is CASSGDRRDTQYF.

This rearrangement joins TRBV15 to TRBJ2-1; TCRdb gives TRBD2 as the D gene, but with no DNA this cannot be confirmed. The germline V gene encodes CDR1 LNHNV and CDR2 YYDKDF (reference sequence). The CDR3 has 12 residues. The chain's CDR3 is CATSRERREQFF.

V gene TRBV20-1 combines with J gene TRBJ2-7; TCRdb calls TRBD2, which cannot be checked without DNA. The germline gives CDR1 DFQATT, CDR2 SNEGSKA (reference sequence). The CDR3 has 16 residues. The CDR3 spells CSARDIQAAGSYEQYF.

The chain employs TRBV7-9 and TRBJ2-7; the D call from TCRdb, TRBD1, cannot be confirmed without DNA. The CDR3 totals 13 residues. Germline V gene data show CDR1 as SEHNR and CDR2 as FQNEAQ (reference sequence). The CDR3 protein is CASSSVPPWEQYF. The whole variable domain, remainder taken from reference TRBV7-9 and TRBJ2-7, is DTGVSQNPRHKITKRGQNVTFRCDPISEHNRLYWYRQTLGQGPEFLTYFQNEAQLEKSRLLSDRFSAERPKGSFSTLEIQRTEQGDSAMYLCASSSVPPWEQYFGPGTRLTVT.

V is TRBV3-1 and J is TRBJ1-2; with no DNA, the TCRdb D assignment of TRBD1 cannot be verified. Germline CDR1 is LGHDT and CDR2 is YNNKEL (reference sequence). The CDR3 sequence is 16 residues long. The CDR3 loop reads CASSQDIGGIFYGYTF.

The chain couples TRBV9 to TRBJ1-2. CDR1 and CDR2 from the germline V gene are SGDLS and YYNGEE. CDR3 size: 13 residues. The CDR3 reads CASRGGRGEGYTF.

J is TRBJ2-2 and V is TRBV15; TCRdb proposes TRBD1, but this gene call is untestable without DNA. This CDR3 comprises 16 residues. The germline CDR1 and CDR2 sequences are LNHNV and YYDKDF (reference sequence). The CDR3 sequence: CATSGAGGAWAGELFF.

The rearrangement links TRBV30 to TRBJ1-2; TCRdb returns TRBD1, unconfirmable since there is no DNA. In germline, CDR1 is GTSNPN, CDR2 SVGIG (reference sequence). The CDR3 totals 14 residues. This chain's CDR3 is CAWERDSEGGGYTF.